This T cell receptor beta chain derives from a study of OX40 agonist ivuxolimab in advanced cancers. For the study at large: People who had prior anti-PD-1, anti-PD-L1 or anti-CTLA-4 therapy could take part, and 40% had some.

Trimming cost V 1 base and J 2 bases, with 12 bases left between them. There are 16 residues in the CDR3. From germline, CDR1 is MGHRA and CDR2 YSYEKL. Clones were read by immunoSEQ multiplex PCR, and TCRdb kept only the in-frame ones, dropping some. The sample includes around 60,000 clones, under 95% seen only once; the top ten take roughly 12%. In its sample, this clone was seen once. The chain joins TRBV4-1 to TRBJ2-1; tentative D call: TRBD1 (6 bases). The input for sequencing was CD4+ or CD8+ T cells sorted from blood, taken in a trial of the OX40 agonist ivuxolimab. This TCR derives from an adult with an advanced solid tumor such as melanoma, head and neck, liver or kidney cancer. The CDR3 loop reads CASSQVGDKPYNEQFF. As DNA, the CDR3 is TGCGCCAGCAGCCAAGTAGGGGACAAGCCCTACAATGAGCAGTTCTTC.